Listed below are T cell receptor beta chains from one sample, sequenced in a study of blood T cell repertoires in COVID-19. Sequencing used immunoSEQ multiplex PCR; TCRdb keeps in-frame clones, though not all of them. The sample shows some 100,000 clones, around 81% of them seen only once. Sequenced material: peripheral blood. These receptors all come from a human donor in a cohort sampled during active COVID-19. The CDR3 runs from the conserved cysteine through the conserved F or W. The D gene is left open where the match is weak. Clone size, where shown, is once, few, many, or a class for clones that have expanded.

cdr3_nt | cdr3_aa | j_call | clone_size | v_call | d_call
TGTGCCTGGAGGCCGGGACAAAGAAGCTCTGGGGCCAACGTCCTGACTTTC | CAWRPGQRSSGANVLTF | TRBJ2-6 | . | TRBV30 | .
TGCGCCAGCAGCTTGGAGGGAGGCAATCAGCCCCAGCATTTT | CASSLEGGNQPQHF | TRBJ1-5 | once | TRBV5-1 | .
TGTGCCGGGGGGGACGGCGGTTATAGCAATCAGCCCCAGCATTTT | CAGGDGGYSNQPQHF | TRBJ1-5 | . | TRBV19 | .
TGTGCCAGTAGTATAATGGCAGGGGCTACTCAGCCCCAGCATTTT | CASSIMAGATQPQHF | TRBJ1-5 | . | TRBV19 | .
TGTGCCAGCAGGTTCGACAGACAAGAGACCCAGTACTTC | CASRFDRQETQYF | TRBJ2-5 | . | TRBV2 | .
TGTGCCAGCAGTGAATCCGGGTCTACCTACGAGCAGTACTTC | CASSESGSTYEQYF | TRBJ2-7 | few | TRBV25-1 | .
TGTGCCAGCAGTGCTCCTTTATATAGCGGGAGGGCCTGGAGCACAGATACGCAGTATTTT | CASSAPLYSGRAWSTDTQYF | TRBJ2-3 | . | TRBV6-1 | TRBD2
TGTGCCAGCGGGTTAGCGGGGGGACACAATGAGCAGTTCTTC | CASGLAGGHNEQFF | TRBJ2-1 | . | TRBV28 | TRBD2
TGCGCCAGCTTAACGGGACTAGCGGGGGGAGAGACCCAGTACTTC | CASLTGLAGGETQYF | TRBJ2-5 | . | TRBV5-1 | TRBD2
TGTGCCAGCAAGGGACTCGCAACTAATGAAAAACTGTTTTTT | CASKGLATNEKLFF | TRBJ1-4 | . | TRBV2 | .
TGCGCCAGCAGCCAAGAGGACACCGGCAGAGAAAAACTGTTTTTT | CASSQEDTGREKLFF | TRBJ1-4 | . | TRBV4-1 | .
TGTGCCAGCAGCCAACAAAGACAAGTCCAGAACACTGAAGCTTTCTTT | CASSQQRQVQNTEAFF | TRBJ1-1 | few | TRBV14 | .
TGTGCCAGCAGCTTGGTCTTGAACGGAGCCTACGAGCAGTACTTC | CASSLVLNGAYEQYF | TRBJ2-7 | . | TRBV5-5 | .
TGTGCCAGCAGCCCCGGGAGGGGTGGCACCGGGGAGCTGTTTTTT | CASSPGRGGTGELFF | TRBJ2-2 | . | TRBV6-6 | TRBD2
TGCGCCAGCAGCCAAGATCCAGGCCTCTACTATGGCTACACCTTC | CASSQDPGLYYGYTF | TRBJ1-2 | few | TRBV4-3 | .
TGTGCCAGTAGTATCGGCAGGGCCAATACCAGAGCAACTAATGAAAAACTGTTTTTT | CASSIGRANTRATNEKLFF | TRBJ1-4 | . | TRBV19 | .
TGTGCCAGCCAGGGGAATGAAAAACTGTTTTTT | CASQGNEKLFF | TRBJ1-4 | . | TRBV28 | .
TGTGCCAGCAGCGTAGCGGGAGGTCCCTCCTACGAGCAGTACTTC | CASSVAGGPSYEQYF | TRBJ2-7 | . | TRBV9 | TRBD2
TGTGCCAGCACCGGGGCGACTAGCGGGAGGGGGGAGCAGTACTTC | CASTGATSGRGEQYF | TRBJ2-7 | . | TRBV7-9 | TRBD2
TGTGCCAGCAGTTATTCCGGGACAGGGGACACTGAAGCTTTCTTT | CASSYSGTGDTEAFF | TRBJ1-1 | . | TRBV6-2/TRBV6-3 | TRBD1
TGTGCCAGCAGCGAGACAGGGGGCTTCAATCAGCCCCAGCATTTT | CASSETGGFNQPQHF | TRBJ1-5 | . | TRBV9 | TRBD1